The 22 T cell receptor beta chains below were found in one sample sequenced in a study of identical twins. TCRdb reprocessed the 5' RACE reads with MiXCR, giving one entry per CDR3 protein. This table holds approximately 150,000 distinct CDR3 sequences, roughly 3.2% found once. Sequences were obtained from memory T cells sorted from blood. Receptors were obtained from a man younger than 35 in good health.

This clonotype appeared many times. V is TRBV14 and J is TRBJ2-1, with D perhaps TRBD2 (5 bases). With 2 bases removed from V and 10 bases from J, the gap between germline ends came to 9 bases. CDR1 is SGHDN, CDR2 FVKESK, per germline. This CDR3 spans 12 amino acids. Here the CDR3 reads CASSQTSLEQFF. As DNA, the CDR3 is TGTGCCAGCAGCCAAACTAGTCTCGAGCAGTTCTTC. Together with reference TRBV14 and TRBJ2-1, the CDR3 gives the full variable domain: EAGVTQFPSHSVIEKGQTVTLRCDPISGHDNLYWYRRVMGKEIKFLLHFVKESKQDESGMPNNRFLAERTGGTYSTLKVQPAELEDSGVYFCASSQTSLEQFFGPGTRLTVL.

This clonotype was recorded at least ten times. CDR3 coding DNA: TGCGCCAGCAGCCAAGAGGAATGGGTAAGCGAGCAGTACTTC. Translating gives CASSQEEWVSEQYF. The rearrangement uses TRBV4-3 and TRBJ2-7; D is unclear. The CDR3 loop spans 14 amino acids. Germline-derived CDR1 and CDR2 are LGHNA and YSLEER. The V gene lost 0 bases and the J gene lost 6 bases, with 12 bases spanning the gap.

This clonotype was counted ten times or more. J is TRBJ2-2 and V is TRBV4-2, with 10 bases lining up with TRBD2. CDR3 length: 17 residues. V shed 2 bases and J 2 bases; nucleotides not matched to a gene: 5. CDR1 and CDR2 (germline): LGHNA, YNFKEQ. DNA of the CDR3: TGTGCCAGCAGCCAATATTCTAGCGGGAGTAACACCGGGGAGCTGTTTTTT. Protein sequence: CASSQYSSGSNTGELFF.

In this sample, this clonotype turned up once. This may arise from a read error, as a much more abundant clone is one base away. In this CDR3 the conserved last residue, phenylalanine or tryptophan, is missing, so a read error is likely. This sequence joins TRBV25-1 and TRBJ1-6; no firm D call. The germline V and J ends were trimmed by 2 bases and 7 bases, with 6 bases remaining between them. CDR3 size: 13 residues. CDR1 and CDR2 from the germline V gene are MGHDK and SYGVNS. The CDR3 loop reads CASSELRNSPLHY. DNA for the CDR3: TGTGCCAGCAGTGAACTCCGGAATTCACCCCTCCACTAT.

This clonotype has ten or more counts. The chain is built from TRBV5-7 and TRBJ1-2; D unclear. TRBV5-7 has ORF status, its function being uncertain. The CDR3 consists of 13 residues. Trimming stripped 1 base from V and 4 bases from J, with 8 bases between. Here the CDR3 DNA reads TGTGCCAGCAGCTTGCCCAGCGTCTATGGCTACACCTTC. Residues: CASSLPSVYGYTF.

This clonotype was seen repeatedly, ten times or more. This chain uses TRBV5-1 with TRBJ1-5; 10 bases match TRBD1. The CDR3 has 19 amino acids. Germline CDR1 reads SGHRS; CDR2 reads YFSETQ. Germline trimming cut 3 bases from V and 0 bases from J; bases unmatched to any gene: 12. The CDR3 region is CASSSDGTGVVSSNQPQHF. The CDR3 nucleotides are TGCGCCAGCAGCTCGGATGGGACAGGGGTTGTTTCTAGCAATCAGCCCCAGCATTTT.

Written as DNA, the CDR3 is TGTGCCAGCAGTTACTCGAGGACAGGGAGCTCCTACGAGCAGTACTTC. This translates into CASSYSRTGSSYEQYF. The chain has TRBV6-2 or TRBV6-3 and TRBJ2-7; 8 nucleotides agree with TRBD1. Trimming removed 0 bases from V and 0 bases from J; junction bases left unmatched: 4. Germline V gene data show CDR1 as MNHEY and CDR2 as SVGEGT. The CDR3 sequence is 16 residues long.

In its sample, this clonotype was seen many times. J is TRBJ2-1 and V is TRBV11-2; TRBD2 aligns across 7 bases. The trim removed 5 bases at V and 5 bases at J, leaving 9 bases unmatched. CDR1 and CDR2 (germline): SGHAT, FQNNGV. CDR3 size: 15 residues. The CDR3 DNA sequence: TGTGCCAGCAGCCGCTGGGGCGGGAGTAACAATGAGCAGTTCTTC. Translated: CASSRWGGSNNEQFF.

This clonotype was seen many times. The CDR3: CASSLTQGYEQYF. The DNA for the CDR3 is TGTGCCAGCAGCTTAACACAGGGGTACGAGCAGTACTTC. The rearrangement joins TRBV7-9 to TRBJ2-7; the match to TRBD1 covers 7 bases. This CDR3 has 13 amino acids. V lost 2 bases and J lost 4; bases outside the gene matches: 2. Germline CDR1 SEHNR, CDR2 FQNEAQ (reference sequence).

This clonotype appeared many times. The chain recombines TRBV11-2 with TRBJ1-1; 7 bases line up with TRBD1. V lost 4 bases, J lost 4 bases, and 9 bases stayed unmatched. CDR1 SGHAT and CDR2 FQNNGV come from the germline V gene. The CDR3 totals 15 residues. CDR3 protein: CASSWRTGKSTEAFF. In nucleotides, the CDR3 is TGTGCCAGCAGCTGGAGGACAGGTAAATCCACTGAAGCTTTCTTT.

In the case of this clonotype: This may come from a read error, since a much larger clone is one base off. The rearrangement joins TRBV2 to TRBJ2-5; no firm D call. V shed 2 bases and J shed 1 base, with 8 bases lying between them. Germline V gene lookup returns CDR1 SNHLY and CDR2 FYNNEI. The CDR3 has 14 residues. The CDR3 region has the DNA TGTGCCAGCAGTGAAAATACGGGCCAAGAGACCCAGTACTTC. Translating it yields CASSENTGQETQYF.

This clonotype has at least ten counts. The chain carries TRBV3-1 and TRBJ2-3; 13 nucleotides agree with TRBD2. V shed 4 bases, J shed 6 bases, and the junction held 1 base outside the gene matches. Per germline, CDR1 LGHDT and CDR2 YNNKEL (reference sequence). The CDR3 covers 14 residues. The CDR3 protein is CASSRTSGSDTQYF. The CDR3 region has the DNA TGTGCCAGCAGCCGGACTAGCGGGAGTGATACGCAGTATTTT.

This clonotype was recorded at least ten times. The CDR3 loop reads CASKLSTRLPYNEQFF. CDR3 bases: TGTGCCAGCAAGCTTTCGACTCGTCTCCCCTACAATGAGCAGTTCTTC. The rearrangement uses TRBV12-3 or TRBV12-4 and TRBJ2-1, with unresolved D. Trimming stripped 7 bases from V and 2 bases from J, with 18 bases between. The CDR3 is 16 residues long.

This clonotype was observed many times. V usage is TRBV11-2 and J usage is TRBJ1-2; 7 bases are shared with TRBD1. CDR1 is SGHAT, CDR2 FQNNGV, per germline. The CDR3 length is 14 residues. Germline trimming cut 5 bases from V and 5 bases from J; bases unmatched to any gene: 8. The CDR3: CASSAGQVRYGYTF. The CDR3 nucleotides read TGTGCCAGCAGCGCCGGACAGGTTCGATATGGCTACACCTTC.

The sample holds a few counts of this clonotype. J is TRBJ2-7 and V is TRBV13, with D tentatively TRBD2 (5 bases). Germline CDR1 PRHDT, CDR2 FYEKMQ (reference sequence). The CDR3 has 11 residues. V lost 5 bases and J lost 5, with 7 bases in between. CDR3 nucleotide sequence: TGTGCCAGCAGCCTCGGGAACGAGCAGTACGTC. This translates into CASSLGNEQYV.

This clonotype is a singleton in its sample. The gene calls are TRBV7-2 and TRBJ2-2; 12 nucleotides agree with TRBD2. J was trimmed by 7 bases and V by 6 bases; bases with no gene match: 6. CDR1 SGHTA and CDR2 FQGNSA come from the germline V gene. The CDR3 has 15 amino acids. The CDR3 coding sequence is TGTGCCAGCAGGTGGACTAGCGGGAACGGCGGGGAGCTGTTTTTT. Translated: CASRWTSGNGGELFF.

The chain carries TRBV28 and TRBJ1-5; D is unresolved. The CDR3 is made up of 17 amino acids. The germline V gene has CDR1 MDHEN and CDR2 SYDVKM. V dropped 4 bases and J dropped 0 bases, with 16 bases sitting between them. This CDR3 reads CASSSQFEEFSNQPQHF. The CDR3 DNA reads as TGTGCCAGCAGTTCCCAGTTCGAGGAATTTAGCAATCAGCCCCAGCATTTT.

This clonotype was detected many times. The chain couples TRBV6-2 or TRBV6-3 to TRBJ2-1, with TRBD2 matching over 7 bases. V lost 0 bases and J lost 3; bases outside the gene matches: 5. The CDR3 is 16 residues long. Germline V CDR1 and CDR2: MNHEY, SVGEGT. The CDR3 bases are TGTGCCAGCAGTTACTCTGGGCGGGAGATCTACAATGAGCAGTTCTTC. Its translation: CASSYSGREIYNEQFF.

This clonotype was found many times. This chain joins TRBV29-1 and TRBJ1-1; D is uncertain. CDR3 size: 12 residues. CDR1 and CDR2 (germline): SQVTM, ANQGSEA. Trimming removed 3 bases at V and 2 bases at J, with 7 bases between. CDR3 in amino acids: CSVDGPNTEAFF. The CDR3 bases are TGCAGCGTTGACGGTCCTAACACTGAAGCTTTCTTT.

At least ten counts were recorded for this clonotype. The gene calls are TRBV5-1 and TRBJ2-4, with D perhaps matching TRBD2 (5 bases). Germline V gives CDR1 SGHRS, CDR2 YFSETQ. The CDR3 extends over 15 amino acids. The V gene lost 2 bases and the J gene lost 3 bases, with 12 bases spanning the gap. The CDR3 loop is CASSLSLASKNIQYF. CDR3 nucleotide sequence: TGCGCCAGCAGCTTAAGTCTAGCTAGCAAAAACATTCAGTACTTC.

This clonotype was observed at least ten times. This sequence joins TRBV20-1 and TRBJ1-4; 8 bases align to TRBD1. This CDR3 spans 16 amino acids. Germline lookup yields CDR1 DFQATT and CDR2 SNEGSKA (reference sequence). V shed 3 bases, J shed 8 bases, and the junction held 14 bases outside the gene matches. CDR3 DNA: TGCAGTGCTAGCTCTATATCGACAGGGGAGTCCGAAAAACTGTTTTTT. This translates into CSASSISTGESEKLFF.

The rearrangement links TRBV7-3 to TRBJ2-1; 8 bases agree with TRBD2. V lost 5 bases to trimming and J lost 9 bases; unmatched junction nucleotides: 12. CDR3 size: 15 residues. From germline, CDR1 is SGHTA and CDR2 FQGTGA. The CDR3 coding sequence is TGTGCCAGCAGCCCGGGTCCCGGGAGGGCCGGTGAGCAGTTCTTC. As protein: CASSPGPGRAGEQFF.